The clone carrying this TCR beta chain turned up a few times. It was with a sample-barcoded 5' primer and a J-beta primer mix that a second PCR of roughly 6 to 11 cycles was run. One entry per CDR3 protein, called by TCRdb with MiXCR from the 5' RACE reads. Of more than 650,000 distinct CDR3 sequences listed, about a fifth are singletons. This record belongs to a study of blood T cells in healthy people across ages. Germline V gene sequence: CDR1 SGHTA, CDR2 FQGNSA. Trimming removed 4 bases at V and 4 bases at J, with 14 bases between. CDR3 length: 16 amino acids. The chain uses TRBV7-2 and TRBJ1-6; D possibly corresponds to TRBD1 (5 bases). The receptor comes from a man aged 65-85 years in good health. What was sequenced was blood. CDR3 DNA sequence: TGTGCCAGCAGCTCACCTACGGGGCAGTATAATTCACCCCTCCACTTT. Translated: CASSSPTGQYNSPLHF. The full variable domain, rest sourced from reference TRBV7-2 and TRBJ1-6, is GAGVSQSPSNKVTEKGKDVELRCDPISGHTALYWYRQSLGQGLEFLIYFQGNSAPDKSGLPSDRFSAERTGGSVSTLTIQRTQQEDSAVYLCASSSPTGQYNSPLHFGNGTRLTVT.